This T cell receptor beta chain was sequenced for a study of cytomegalovirus exposure and HLA in healthy donors. CDR1 is MNHNS and CDR2 is SASEGT in the germline V gene. The CDR3 length is 14 residues. V lost 5 bases to trimming and J lost 6 bases, with 14 bases between them. There are a few counts of this clone. What it binds is unknown. The PCR made use of 60 Vbeta and 13 Jbeta primers. Measured with immunoSEQ multiplex PCR; TCRdb has only the in-frame clones, and not every one. The sample holds 150,000 to 200,000 clones; approximately 71% are singletons and the top ten take about 9.4%. General study results and limits: Indistinguishable V segments, including TRBV6-2 and TRBV6-3, were excluded. Most CMV-associated TCR beta chains appeared HLA-restricted in a later analysis. One variant, a missense change in DCLRE1C, was linked in a later analysis to TCR beta V- and J-gene trimming. The Asian-associated ancestry cluster reportedly had fewer N-insertions than the approximately 700-donor mean in a later analysis.

This receptor was identified in a man aged 25 to 40 in good health and CMV-seropositive. The V call is TRBV6-1, the J call TRBJ2-1, with D possibly being TRBD2 (6 bases). The sequenced sample was PBMCs. CDR3 region: CASSSGDGVNEQFF. The CDR3 bases are TGTGCCAGCAGTTCGGGAGACGGTGTCAATGAGCAGTTCTTC.